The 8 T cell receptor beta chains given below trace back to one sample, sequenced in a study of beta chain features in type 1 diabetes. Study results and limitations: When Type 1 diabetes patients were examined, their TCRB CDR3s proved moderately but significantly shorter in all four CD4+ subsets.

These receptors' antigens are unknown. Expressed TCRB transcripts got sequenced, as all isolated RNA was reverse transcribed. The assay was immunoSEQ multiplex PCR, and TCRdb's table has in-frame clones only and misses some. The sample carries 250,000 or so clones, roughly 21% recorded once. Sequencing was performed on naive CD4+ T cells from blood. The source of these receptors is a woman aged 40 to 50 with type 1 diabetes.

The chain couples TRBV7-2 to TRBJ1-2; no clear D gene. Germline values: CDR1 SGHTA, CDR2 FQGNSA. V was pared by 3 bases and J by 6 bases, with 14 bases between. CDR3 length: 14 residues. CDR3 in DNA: TGTGCCAGCAGCTTTTATCAGACGGAGGATGGCTACACCTTC. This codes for CASSFYQTEDGYTF.

CDR3 loop: CASSPTSPGVYGYTF. CDR3 sequence (DNA): TGTGCCAGCTCACCAACCTCTCCGGGAGTCTATGGCTACACCTTC. This chain links TRBV18 with TRBJ1-2; D call uncertain. Germline CDR1 KGHSH, CDR2 LQKENI. The CDR3 sequence is 15 residues long. V was cut by 2 bases and J by 4 bases, with 14 bases left in between.

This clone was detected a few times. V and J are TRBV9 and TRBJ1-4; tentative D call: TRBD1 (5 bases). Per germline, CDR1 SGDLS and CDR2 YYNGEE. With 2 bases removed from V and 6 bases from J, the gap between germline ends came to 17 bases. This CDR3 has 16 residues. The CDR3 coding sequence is TGTGCCAGCAGCGTGACCCCAGGGATTCAGGATGAAAAACTGTTTTTT. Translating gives CASSVTPGIQDEKLFF.

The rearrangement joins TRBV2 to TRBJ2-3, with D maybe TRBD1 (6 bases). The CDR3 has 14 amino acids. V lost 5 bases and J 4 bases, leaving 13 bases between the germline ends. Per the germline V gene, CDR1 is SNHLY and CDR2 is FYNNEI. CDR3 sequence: CASSTRDKPDTQYF. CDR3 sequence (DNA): TGTGCCAGCAGTACACGGGACAAGCCAGATACGCAGTATTTT.

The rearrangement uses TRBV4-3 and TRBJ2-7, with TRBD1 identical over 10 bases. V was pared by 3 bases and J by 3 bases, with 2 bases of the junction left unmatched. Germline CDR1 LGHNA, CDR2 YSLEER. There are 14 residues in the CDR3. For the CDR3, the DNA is TGCGCCAGCAGCCAGACAGGGGGCAACTACGAGCAGTACTTC. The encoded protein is CASSQTGGNYEQYF.

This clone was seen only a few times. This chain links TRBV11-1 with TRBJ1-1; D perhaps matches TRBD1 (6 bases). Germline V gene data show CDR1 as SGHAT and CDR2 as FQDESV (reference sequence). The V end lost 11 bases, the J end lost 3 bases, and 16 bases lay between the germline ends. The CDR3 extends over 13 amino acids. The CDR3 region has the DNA TGTGCCTCCAGTCGGACAGACGACACTGAAGCTTTCTTT. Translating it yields CASSRTDDTEAFF.

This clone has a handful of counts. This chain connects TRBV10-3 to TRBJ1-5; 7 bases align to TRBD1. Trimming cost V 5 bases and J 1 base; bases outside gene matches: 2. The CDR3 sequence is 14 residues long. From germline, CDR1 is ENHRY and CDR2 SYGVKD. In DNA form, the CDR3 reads TGTGCCATCAGTCCGGGACAGAGCAATCAGCCCCAGCATTTT. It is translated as CAISPGQSNQPQHF.

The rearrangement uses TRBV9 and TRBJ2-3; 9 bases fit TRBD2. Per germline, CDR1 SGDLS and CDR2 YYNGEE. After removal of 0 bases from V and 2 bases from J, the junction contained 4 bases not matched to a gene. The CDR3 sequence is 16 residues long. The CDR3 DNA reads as TGTGCCAGCAGCGTAGATTCTAGCGGGGCCACAGATACGCAGTATTTT. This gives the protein CASSVDSSGATDTQYF.